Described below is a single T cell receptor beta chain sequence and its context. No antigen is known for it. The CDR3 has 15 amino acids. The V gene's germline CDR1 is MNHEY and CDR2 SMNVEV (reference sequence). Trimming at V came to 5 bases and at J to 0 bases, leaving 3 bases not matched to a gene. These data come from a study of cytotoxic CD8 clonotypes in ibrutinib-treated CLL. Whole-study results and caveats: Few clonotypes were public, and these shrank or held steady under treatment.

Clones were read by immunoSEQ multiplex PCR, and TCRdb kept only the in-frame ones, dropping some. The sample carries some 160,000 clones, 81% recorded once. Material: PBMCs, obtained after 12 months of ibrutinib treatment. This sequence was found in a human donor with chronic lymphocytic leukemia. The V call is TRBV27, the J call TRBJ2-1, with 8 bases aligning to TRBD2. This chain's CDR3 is CASSIAGSSYNEQFF. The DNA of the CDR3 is TGTGCCAGCAGTATAGCGGGAAGCTCCTACAATGAGCAGTTCTTC.